The 20 T cell receptor beta chains presented below share a single source sample, sequenced in a study of early T cells in non-severe SARS-CoV-2 infection. MiXCR, applied by TCRdb to the 5' RACE reads, yields one record per CDR3 protein. The sample carries tens of thousands of distinct CDR3 sequences, 11% recorded once. Sample: whole blood, taken at baseline. All receptors derive from an adult who was a healthcare worker with PCR-confirmed SARS-CoV-2 infection or an uninfected control (not recorded which).

In its sample, this clonotype was seen many times. V gene TRBV7-8 combines with J gene TRBJ2-1; 8 nucleotides align to TRBD1. Germline V lookup: CDR1 SGHVS, CDR2 FQNEAQ. The CDR3 runs to 16 residues. Germline trimming cut 5 bases from V and 6 bases from J; bases unmatched to any gene: 12. The CDR3 here is CASSPTRDRSRNEQFF. The CDR3 bases are TGTGCCAGCAGCCCTACAAGGGACAGGTCGCGCAATGAGCAGTTCTTC.

This clonotype was counted a few times. The chain recombines TRBV6-5 with TRBJ1-6, with D perhaps matching TRBD1 (6 bases). This CDR3 has 15 amino acids. V was pared by 5 bases and J by 10 bases, with 18 bases between. Germline V gene data show CDR1 as MNHEY and CDR2 as SVGAGI. The CDR3: CASSLQGGRESPLHF. For the CDR3, the DNA is TGTGCCAGCAGTCTCCAAGGGGGGCGAGAATCACCCCTCCACTTT.

This clonotype was found a few times. V and J are TRBV7-2 and TRBJ2-7; 9 nucleotides align to TRBD1. This CDR3 comprises 17 residues. J lost 3 bases, V lost 4 bases, and 13 bases had no gene match. Per germline, CDR1 SGHTA and CDR2 FQGNSA. The DNA for the CDR3 is TGTGCCAGCAGCTCTCATGGAGGGACAGGGTCGTTCTACGAGCAGTACTTC. Translated: CASSSHGGTGSFYEQYF. Variable domain in full (rest from reference TRBV7-2 and TRBJ2-7): GAGVSQSPSNKVTEKGKDVELRCDPISGHTALYWYRQSLGQGLEFLIYFQGNSAPDKSGLPSDRFSAERTGGSVSTLTIQRTQQEDSAVYLCASSSHGGTGSFYEQYFGPGTRLTVT.

This clonotype was seen a handful of times. The rearrangement uses TRBV6-5 and TRBJ1-1, with D maybe TRBD1 (6 bases). Germline V gene lookup returns CDR1 MNHEY and CDR2 SVGAGI. The V gene lost 5 bases and the J gene lost 5 bases, with 12 bases spanning the gap. The CDR3 is 13 amino acids. The CDR3 reads CASSATGRTEAFF. The CDR3, as DNA: TGTGCCAGCAGTGCTACAGGGAGGACTGAAGCTTTCTTT.

The rearrangement joins TRBV7-9 to TRBJ2-1; D ambiguous. The CDR3 totals 11 residues. Per germline, CDR1 SEHNR and CDR2 FQNEAQ (reference sequence). Trimming left V 3 bases short and J 9 bases short, with 6 bases between. This CDR3 is CASSFRVEQFF. In nucleotides, the CDR3 is TGTGCCAGCAGCTTTCGGGTTGAGCAGTTCTTC.

The chain's CDR3 is CASYTGTSMETQYF. The CDR3 coding sequence is TGTGCCAGTTATACCGGGACTAGCATGGAGACCCAGTACTTC. The chain uses TRBV6-1 and TRBJ2-5, with 9 bases fitting TRBD2. Germline V gene data show CDR1 as MNHNS and CDR2 as SASEGT. This CDR3 is 14 amino acids long. V lost 9 bases and J lost 5; bases outside the gene matches: 10.

This clonotype was seen a handful of times. In DNA form, the CDR3 reads TGTGCCTGGAGTGTACGGCGAGGGGCTAACACTGAAGCTTTCTTT. Residues: CAWSVRRGANTEAFF. The V and J genes are TRBV30 and TRBJ1-1, with TRBD1 as a possible D gene (5 bases). The CDR3 spans 15 residues. V lost 0 bases to trimming and J lost 2 bases, with 13 bases between them. From germline, CDR1 is GTSNPN and CDR2 SVGIG (reference sequence).

This clonotype has a handful of counts. CDR3 protein: CAAAPGWTEAFF. The CDR3 DNA follows: TGTGCCGCGGCCCCGGGATGGACTGAAGCTTTCTTT. This chain connects TRBV6-2 or TRBV6-3 to TRBJ1-1; D ambiguous. The length of the CDR3 is 12 residues. V dropped 11 bases and J dropped 5 bases, with 15 bases sitting between them. Germline V CDR1 and CDR2: MNHEY, SVGEGT.

This clonotype was detected many times. The chain links TRBV7-6 to TRBJ1-1, with D possibly being TRBD1 (6 bases). Trimming pared 5 bases from V and 0 bases from J, leaving 13 bases between. Per germline, CDR1 SGHVS and CDR2 FNYEAQ. CDR3 length: 15 amino acids. The CDR3 nucleotides read TGTGCCAGCAGCCCAGGGGCAGGGATGAACACTGAAGCTTTCTTT. It codes for CASSPGAGMNTEAFF.

This clonotype was picked up a small number of times. This chain links TRBV5-6 with TRBJ2-2; TRBD2 is a possible D gene (7 bases). From germline, CDR1 is SGHDT and CDR2 YYEEEE. The CDR3 spans 18 residues. V lost 0 bases and J 7 bases, leaving 22 bases between the germline ends. The DNA for the CDR3 is TGTGCCAGCAGCTTGGATTTGTCGGGGGGCACCCGTCACGGGGAGCTGTTTTTT. It yields the protein CASSLDLSGGTRHGELFF.

The rearrangement uses TRBV27 and TRBJ2-5; D is undetermined. Trimming removed 0 bases from V and 5 bases from J, with 13 bases in between. This CDR3 has 15 residues. Per germline, CDR1 MNHEY and CDR2 SMNVEV (reference sequence). The CDR3 sequence is CASSLSWQTTETQYF. DNA of the CDR3: TGTGCCAGCAGTTTATCGTGGCAGACGACGGAGACCCAGTACTTC.

The sample holds many counts of this clonotype. The chain carries TRBV18 and TRBJ1-1; no definite D call. V lost 0 bases to trimming and J lost 2 bases, with 7 bases between them. Germline values: CDR1 KGHSH, CDR2 LQKENI. The CDR3 loop spans 14 amino acids. The CDR3 region is CASSPPTKNTEAFF. CDR3 coding DNA: TGTGCCAGCTCACCACCGACGAAAAACACTGAAGCTTTCTTT.

CDR3 sequence: CASSLGKTSRNEQFF. CDR3 coding DNA: TGTGCCAGCAGCTTGGGGAAGACCTCGCGGAATGAGCAGTTCTTC. This rearrangement joins TRBV5-8 to TRBJ2-1; no firm D call. This CDR3 contains 15 residues. With 0 bases removed from V and 7 bases from J, the gap between germline ends came to 14 bases. Germline CDR1 reads SGHTS; CDR2 reads YDEGEE.

This clonotype was recorded a few times. The chain employs TRBV7-8 and TRBJ2-4, with 7 positions matching TRBD1. Germline V gives CDR1 SGHVS, CDR2 FQNEAQ. The CDR3 has 16 residues. With 5 bases clipped from V and 1 base from J, the junction kept 8 bases outside the gene matches. CDR3 coding DNA: TGTGCCAGCAGCCCTCGGACAGGACAGGCCAAAAACATTCAGTACTTC. Residues: CASSPRTGQAKNIQYF.

This clonotype was seen repeatedly, ten times or more. This sequence joins TRBV6-5 and TRBJ2-1; 8 nucleotides line up with TRBD2. The CDR3 runs 14 residues. The germline CDR1 and CDR2 sequences are MNHEY and SVGAGI. V was pared by 6 bases and J by 7 bases, with 8 bases of the junction left unmatched. CDR3: CASRGLAGGNEQFF. The DNA for the CDR3 is TGTGCCAGCAGAGGACTAGCCGGGGGGAATGAGCAGTTCTTC.

The sample holds many counts of this clonotype. The chain is built from TRBV20-1 and TRBJ2-3; 9 bases map to TRBD2. CDR3 length equals 15 residues. J gave up 4 bases and V 6 bases, and 11 bases lay outside the gene matches. The germline gives CDR1 DFQATT, CDR2 SNEGSKA (reference sequence). CDR3 sequence: CSASPGLAIADTQYF. The DNA for the CDR3 is TGCAGTGCATCCCCGGGACTAGCTATCGCAGATACGCAGTATTTT.

The chain uses TRBV7-9 and TRBJ2-2; D remains ambiguous. The CDR3 sequence is 15 residues long. The V end lost 3 bases, the J end lost 5 bases, and 13 bases lay between the germline ends. Per germline, CDR1 SEHNR and CDR2 FQNEAQ (reference sequence). CDR3 nucleotides: TGTGCCAGCAGCTTGGGCCAGGCGAGGACCGGGGAGCTGTTTTTT. Translated: CASSLGQARTGELFF.

This clonotype has at least ten counts. The chain has TRBV27 and TRBJ1-6, with unresolved D. There are 13 residues in the CDR3. Germline CDR1 reads MNHEY; CDR2 reads SMNVEV (reference sequence). V was pared by 9 bases and J by 7 bases, with 13 bases between. The CDR3 sequence is CASSGGLNSPLHF. CDR3 nucleotide sequence: TGTGCCAGTTCCGGAGGGTTGAATTCACCCCTCCACTTT.

In this sample, this clonotype turned up many times. The chain combines TRBV20-1 with TRBJ1-5; D perhaps matches TRBD1 (6 bases). The CDR3 covers 15 residues. The V and J ends lost 1 base and 4 bases respectively, with 14 bases between them. CDR1 and CDR2 (germline): DFQATT, SNEGSKA (reference sequence). DNA of the CDR3: TGCAGTGCTAGAGCCCCTCCGACAGGTAATCAGCCCCAGCATTTT. It encodes CSARAPPTGNQPQHF.

This clonotype was recorded many times. The chain carries TRBV19 and TRBJ1-4; D not certain. The CDR3 is made up of 14 amino acids. The germline gives CDR1 LNHDA, CDR2 SQIVND (reference sequence). V gave up 3 bases and J gave up 2 bases, with 7 bases separating them. Here the CDR3 DNA reads TGTGCCAGTAGTATCGGAGGCACTAATGAAAAACTGTTTTTT. It yields the protein CASSIGGTNEKLFF. The full variable domain, completed using reference TRBV19 and TRBJ1-4, is DGGITQSPKYLFRKEGQNVTLSCEQNLNHDAMYWYRQDPGQGLRLIYYSQIVNDFQKGDIAEGYSVSREKKESFPLTVTSAQKNPTAFYLCASSIGGTNEKLFFGSGTQLSVL.